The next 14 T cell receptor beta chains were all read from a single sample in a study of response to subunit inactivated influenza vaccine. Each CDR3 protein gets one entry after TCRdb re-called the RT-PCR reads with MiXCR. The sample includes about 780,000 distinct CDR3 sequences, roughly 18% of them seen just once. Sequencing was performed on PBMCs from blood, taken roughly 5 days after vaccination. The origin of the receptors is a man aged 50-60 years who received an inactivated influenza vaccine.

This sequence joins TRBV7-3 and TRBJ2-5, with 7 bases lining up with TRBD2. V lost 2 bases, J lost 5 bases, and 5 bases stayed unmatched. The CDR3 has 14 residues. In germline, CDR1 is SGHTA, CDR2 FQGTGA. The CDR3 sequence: CASSLGGSAETQYF. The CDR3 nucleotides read TGTGCCAGCAGCTTAGGCGGGAGCGCCGAGACCCAGTACTTC.

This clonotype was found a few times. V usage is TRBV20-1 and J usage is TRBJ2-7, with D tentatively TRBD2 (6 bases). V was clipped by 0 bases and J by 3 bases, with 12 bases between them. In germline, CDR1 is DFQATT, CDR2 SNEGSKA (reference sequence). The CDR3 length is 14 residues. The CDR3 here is CSAREGGRVYEQYF. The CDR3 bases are TGCAGTGCTAGAGAGGGGGGAAGGGTCTACGAGCAGTACTTC.

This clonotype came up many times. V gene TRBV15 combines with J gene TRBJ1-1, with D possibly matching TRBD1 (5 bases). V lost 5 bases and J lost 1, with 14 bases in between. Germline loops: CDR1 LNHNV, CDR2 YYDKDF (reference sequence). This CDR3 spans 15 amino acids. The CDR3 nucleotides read TGTGCCACCAGCTCCCATGGCAGGGCGAACACTGAAGCTTTCTTT. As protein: CATSSHGRANTEAFF.

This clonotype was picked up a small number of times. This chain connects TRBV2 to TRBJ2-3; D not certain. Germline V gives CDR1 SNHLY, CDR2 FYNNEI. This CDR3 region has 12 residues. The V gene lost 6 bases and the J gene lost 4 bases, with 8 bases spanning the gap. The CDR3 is CASRNLADTQYF. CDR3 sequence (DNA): TGTGCCAGCAGAAACTTGGCAGATACGCAGTATTTT.

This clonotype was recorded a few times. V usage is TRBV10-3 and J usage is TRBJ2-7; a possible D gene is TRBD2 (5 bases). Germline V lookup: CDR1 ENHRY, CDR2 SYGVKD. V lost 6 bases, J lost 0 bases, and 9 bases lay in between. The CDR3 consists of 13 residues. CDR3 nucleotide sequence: TGTGCCATCAGCGGGGTTAACTCCTACGAGCAGTACTTC. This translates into CAISGVNSYEQYF.

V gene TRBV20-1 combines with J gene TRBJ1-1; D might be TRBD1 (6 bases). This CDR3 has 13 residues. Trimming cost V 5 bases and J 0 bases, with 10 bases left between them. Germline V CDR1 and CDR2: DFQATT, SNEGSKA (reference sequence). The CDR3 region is CSAGGAMNTEAFF. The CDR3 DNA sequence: TGCAGTGCTGGGGGGGCTATGAACACTGAAGCTTTCTTT.

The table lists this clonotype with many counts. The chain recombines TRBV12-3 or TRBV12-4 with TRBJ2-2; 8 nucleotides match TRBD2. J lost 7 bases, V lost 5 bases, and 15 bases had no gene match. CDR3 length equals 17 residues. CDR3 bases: TGTGCCAGCAGTATTGAACGGGGGGGCCCACCGCGCGGGGAGCTGTTTTTT. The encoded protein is CASSIERGGPPRGELFF.

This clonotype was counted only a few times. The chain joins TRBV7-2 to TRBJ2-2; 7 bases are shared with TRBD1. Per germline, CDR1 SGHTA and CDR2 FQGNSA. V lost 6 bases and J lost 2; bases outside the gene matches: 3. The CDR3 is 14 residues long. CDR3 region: CASRGQRNTGELFF. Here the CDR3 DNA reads TGTGCCAGCAGGGGACAGAGAAACACCGGGGAGCTGTTTTTT. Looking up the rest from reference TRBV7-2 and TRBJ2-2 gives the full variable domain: GAGVSQSPSNKVTEKGKDVELRCDPISGHTALYWYRQSLGQGLEFLIYFQGNSAPDKSGLPSDRFSAERTGGSVSTLTIQRTQQEDSAVYLCASRGQRNTGELFFGEGSRLTVL.

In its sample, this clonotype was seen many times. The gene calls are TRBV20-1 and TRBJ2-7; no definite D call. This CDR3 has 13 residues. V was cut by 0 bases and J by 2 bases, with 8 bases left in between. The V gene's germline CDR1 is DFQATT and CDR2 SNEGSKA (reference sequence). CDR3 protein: CSARDSLAYEQYF. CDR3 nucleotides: TGCAGTGCTAGAGATTCCCTGGCCTACGAGCAGTACTTC.

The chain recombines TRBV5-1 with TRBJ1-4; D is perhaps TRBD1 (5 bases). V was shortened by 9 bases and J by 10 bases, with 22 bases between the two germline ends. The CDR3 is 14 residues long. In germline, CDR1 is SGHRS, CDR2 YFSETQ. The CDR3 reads CATTTGTNGGKLFF. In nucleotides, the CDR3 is TGCGCCACCACTACCGGGACCAACGGGGGAAAACTGTTTTTT. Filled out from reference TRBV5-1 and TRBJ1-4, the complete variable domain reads KAGVTQTPRYLIKTRGQQVTLSCSPISGHRSVSWYQQTPGQGLQFLFEYFSETQRNKGNFPGRFSGRQFSNSRSEMNVSTLELGDSALYLCATTTGTNGGKLFFGSGTQLSVL.

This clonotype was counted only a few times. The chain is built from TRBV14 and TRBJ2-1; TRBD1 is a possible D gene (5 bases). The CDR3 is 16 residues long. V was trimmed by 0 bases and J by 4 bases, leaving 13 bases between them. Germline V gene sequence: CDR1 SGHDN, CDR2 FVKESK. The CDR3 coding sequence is TGTGCCAGCAGCCAAGATCTTTGGACATCGTACAATGAGCAGTTCTTC. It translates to CASSQDLWTSYNEQFF. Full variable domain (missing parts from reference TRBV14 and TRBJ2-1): EAGVTQFPSHSVIEKGQTVTLRCDPISGHDNLYWYRRVMGKEIKFLLHFVKESKQDESGMPNNRFLAERTGGTYSTLKVQPAELEDSGVYFCASSQDLWTSYNEQFFGPGTRLTVL.

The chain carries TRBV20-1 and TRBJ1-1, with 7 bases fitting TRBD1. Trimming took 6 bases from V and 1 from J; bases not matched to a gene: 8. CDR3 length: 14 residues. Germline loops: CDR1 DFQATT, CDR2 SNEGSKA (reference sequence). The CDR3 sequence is CSAREGQQNTEAFF. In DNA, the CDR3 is TGCAGTGCGCGGGAGGGACAGCAGAACACTGAAGCTTTCTTT.

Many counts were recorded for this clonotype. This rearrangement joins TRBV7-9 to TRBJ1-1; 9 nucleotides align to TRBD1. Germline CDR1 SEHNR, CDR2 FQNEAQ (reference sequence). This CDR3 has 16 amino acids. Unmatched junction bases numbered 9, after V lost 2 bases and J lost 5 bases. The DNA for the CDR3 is TGTGCCAGCAGCTTATTCCCTAGGGACAGGGCAACTGAAGCTTTCTTT. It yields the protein CASSLFPRDRATEAFF.

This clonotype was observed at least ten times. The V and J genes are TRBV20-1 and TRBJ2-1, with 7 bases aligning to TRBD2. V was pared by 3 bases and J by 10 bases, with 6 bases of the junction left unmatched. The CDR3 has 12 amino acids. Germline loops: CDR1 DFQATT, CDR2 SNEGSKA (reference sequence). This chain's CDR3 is CSASRTTSEQFF. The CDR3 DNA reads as TGCAGTGCTAGCCGTACGACTAGCGAGCAGTTCTTC.